The TCR beta chain described here comes from a study of graft-versus-host responses after intestinal transplantation (dated by TCRdb to about 2021). Background on the whole study: The transplants that recipients received were multivisceral, liver-intestinal, or isolated intestinal. Every recipient was given anti-thymocyte globulin induction, followed by around three years of maintenance tacrolimus and steroids. After intestinal transplantation, graft-versus-host and host-versus-graft alloreactive T cell clones in the graft, circulation and bone marrow were tracked using bulk TCR-beta CDR3 sequencing. To identify alloreactive clones, pre-transplant mixed lymphocyte reaction products were sequenced and compared with unstimulated pre-transplant donor and recipient T cells. Of the roughly 24 intestinal transplant recipients enrolled in the cohort, one of whom was a retransplant, a few patients without pretransplant specimens were excluded. A peak of at least 4% donor T cells among recipient peripheral blood mononuclear cells was the definition used for donor T cell macrochimerism. Rather than going through the commercial service, samples from a few later patients were sequenced in-house on an Illumina MiSeq and processed with MiXCR.

The CDR3 has 14 amino acids, counting the end cysteine and phenylalanine. The CDR3 DNA has 42 bases and is translated from base 1. The germline V gene encodes CDR1 SGHNT and CDR2 YYREEE (reference sequence). Trimming accounts for 7 bases at V and 8 bases at J, while the number of junction bases matched to no gene is 12. The sample's time point label, decoded: cells obtained before transplantation from donor or recipient. CD3+CD4+ and CD3+CD8+ populations were FACS-sorted from unstimulated pre-transplant donor and recipient cells taken from spleen or lymph nodes. Library generation was performed with the immunoSEQ multiplex PCR assay. In most patients, genomic DNA was isolated using the Qiagen DNeasy Blood and Tissue Kit and sent frozen to Adaptive Biotechnologies for TCR sequencing. For most patients, high-throughput TCR-beta CDR3 sequencing of genomic DNA was performed by Adaptive Biotechnologies. The authors' pipeline ran thus. Adaptive's ImmunoSEQ software was the source of the TCR sequencing data for 15 to 20 patients, while a few other patients were processed with MiXCR and VDJtools. To correct CD4 versus CD8 sorting errors, any sequence found in both subsets at a frequency ratio below 5:1 was removed. CDR3 nucleotide sequences shared between donor and recipient were removed because the origin of such sequences could not be assigned. At least 2-fold expansion over unstimulated cells and a minimum CFSE-low frequency of 0.002% (template counts) or 0.001% (read counts) were required for clones to be classified as alloreactive. A clone was considered mappable if detected in the sequenced pre-transplant spleen, lymph node, or MLR CFSE-low populations of the donor or recipient. Cumulative frequency of alloreactive clones was calculated as a percentage of all sequences weighted by copy number. Held by TCRdb, this immuneACCESS table contains in-frame sequences only and omits some clones. Under half of the omission traces to an unresolved V gene where checked; the cause of the rest is unknown. V, J and clone size were drawn from that table, and D and trimming were deduced from the DNA. The sample table holds 130,000 or so clones, of which around nine tenths were seen once. The ten largest make up roughly 0.17% of the sample.

Study-wide conclusions, independent of this receptor: In the allografts of patients with donor T cell macrochimerism, GvH to HvG T cell clonal ratios were high. GvH clones were found in recipient bone marrow, and some of the GvH clones appeared earlier in ileal mucosa or blood, which is consistent with an intestinal mucosal origin. Conclusions were limited by the relatively low number and heterogeneity of intestinal transplant patients. Early after transplant, peak levels of circulating GvH clones were associated with declines in HvG clones.

Details on this clone: The target of this receptor is not known. The sample holds no much larger clone one base away, and base qualities are not on file.

The specimen was unstimulated CD4+ T cells sorted from spleen or lymph node cells, collected before intestinal transplant. The clonotype was recovered from a human donor who received an intestinal transplant. This chain joins TRBV5-4 to TRBJ1-3; 7 nucleotides in the junction match TRBD1. The DNA reads TGTGCCAGCGCCATCCAACAGGGGTCGGACACCATATATTTT. It specifies CASAIQQGSDTIYF.